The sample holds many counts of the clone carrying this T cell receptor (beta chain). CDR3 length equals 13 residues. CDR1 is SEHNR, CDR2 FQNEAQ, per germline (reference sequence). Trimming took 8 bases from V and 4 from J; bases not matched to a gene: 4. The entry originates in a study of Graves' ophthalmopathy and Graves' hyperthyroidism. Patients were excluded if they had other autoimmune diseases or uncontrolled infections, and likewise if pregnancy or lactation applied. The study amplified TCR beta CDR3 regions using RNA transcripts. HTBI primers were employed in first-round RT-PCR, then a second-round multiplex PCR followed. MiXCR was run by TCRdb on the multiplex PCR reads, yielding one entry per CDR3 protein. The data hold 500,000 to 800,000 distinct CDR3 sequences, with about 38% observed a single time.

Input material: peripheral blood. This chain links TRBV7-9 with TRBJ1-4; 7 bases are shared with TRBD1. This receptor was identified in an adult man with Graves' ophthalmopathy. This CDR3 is CASSQGFNEKLFF. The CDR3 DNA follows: TGTGCCAGCTCACAGGGGTTTAATGAAAAACTGTTTTTT.